The next 14 T cell receptor beta chains were all read from a single sample in a study of blood T cell repertoires in COVID-19. Repertoires were generated with immunoSEQ multiplex PCR, while TCRdb's copy carries only in-frame clones and drops some. The table lists over 350,000 clones, roughly 91% of them singletons. Source material: PBMCs or T cells enriched from blood (not recorded which). These receptors all stem from a woman between 18 and 30 years old who had recovered from COVID-19.

The chain uses TRBV18 and TRBJ1-6; a weak D match, TRBD1 (5 bases). The V gene lost 3 bases and the J gene lost 7 bases, with 16 bases spanning the gap. There are 16 residues in the CDR3. Germline V lookup: CDR1 KGHSH, CDR2 LQKENI. CDR3 nucleotide sequence: TGTGCCAGCTCACCGATCCCGGGACTTCACAATTCACCCCTCCACTTT. It codes for CASSPIPGLHNSPLHF.

CDR3: CASSVQGTEAFF. In DNA, the CDR3 is TGCGCCAGCAGTGTACAGGGGACTGAAGCTTTCTTT. The rearrangement joins TRBV5-1 to TRBJ1-1; TRBD1 agrees at 7 bases. The CDR3 has 12 residues. Germline CDR1 is SGHRS and CDR2 is YFSETQ. Germline trimming cut 5 bases from V and 5 bases from J; bases unmatched to any gene: 3.

The rearrangement joins TRBV7-9 to TRBJ1-2; tentatively, D is TRBD1 (6 bases). Germline V lookup: CDR1 SEHNR, CDR2 FQNEAQ (reference sequence). The V gene lost 3 bases and the J gene lost 7 bases, with 12 bases spanning the gap. CDR3 length: 13 amino acids. This chain's CDR3 is CASSFNGGSGYTF. CDR3 in DNA: TGTGCCAGCAGCTTTAATGGGGGCTCTGGCTACACCTTC.

The count of this clone is one. V is TRBV4-1 and J is TRBJ2-1, with 9 bases matching TRBD2. J gave up 6 bases and V 3 bases, and 6 bases lay outside the gene matches. CDR3 length: 15 amino acids. The V gene's germline CDR1 is MGHRA and CDR2 YSYEKL. The CDR3 region has the DNA TGCGCCAGCAGCCAGCTCGTAGCGGGGGTCAATGAGCAGTTCTTC. Amino acid sequence: CASSQLVAGVNEQFF.

J is TRBJ2-2 and V is TRBV4-2; the D is unclear. Germline CDR1 reads LGHNA; CDR2 reads YNFKEQ. The V end was cut by 3 bases, the J end by 1 base, with 6 bases between. The CDR3 covers 14 residues. CDR3 sequence: CASSQPGNTGELFF. The CDR3 region has the DNA TGTGCCAGCAGCCAGCCGGGGAACACCGGGGAGCTGTTTTTT.

The chain recombines TRBV2 with TRBJ1-5; D is possibly TRBD1 (5 bases). CDR1 is SNHLY and CDR2 is FYNNEI in the germline V gene. Trimming removed 3 bases at V and 6 bases at J, with 9 bases between. The CDR3 sequence is 13 residues long. CDR3 loop: CASSDRESQPQHF. The CDR3 DNA follows: TGTGCCAGCAGTGACAGGGAATCTCAGCCCCAGCATTTT. Complete variable domain (other parts from reference TRBV2 and TRBJ1-5): EPEVTQTPSHQVTQMGQEVILRCVPISNHLYFYWYRQILGQKVEFLVSFYNNEISEKSEIFDDQFSVERPDGSNFTLKIRSTKLEDSAMYFCASSDRESQPQHFGDGTRLSIL.

J is TRBJ2-7 and V is TRBV5-6; TRBD1 is a possible D gene (5 bases). Looked up from germline, CDR1 is SGHDT and CDR2 is YYEEEE. This CDR3 region has 13 residues. V was clipped by 2 bases and J by 6 bases, with 12 bases between them. In DNA, the CDR3 is TGTGCCAGCAGCTTTGAGACAAGGGGCGAGCAGTACTTC. It specifies CASSFETRGEQYF.

The rearrangement joins TRBV30 to TRBJ2-7; D remains ambiguous. Per the germline V gene, CDR1 is GTSNPN and CDR2 is SVGIG (reference sequence). The CDR3 totals 11 residues. The V end lost 0 bases, the J end lost 4 bases, and 4 bases lay between the germline ends. The CDR3: CAWSVLYEQYF. CDR3 coding DNA: TGTGCCTGGAGTGTCCTATACGAGCAGTACTTC.

The table lists this clone with a few counts. J is TRBJ2-1 and V is TRBV4-1; 8 nucleotides line up with TRBD1. The CDR3 covers 16 residues. With V trimmed by 3 bases and J by 8 bases, 12 bases remained unmatched. Per the germline V gene, CDR1 is MGHRA and CDR2 is YSYEKL. CDR3 nucleotide sequence: TGCGCCAGCAGCCATCCGGGACAGGTTATTTCCCATGAGCAGTTCTTC. It specifies CASSHPGQVISHEQFF.

CDR3 nucleotide sequence: TGTGCCAGCAGCTTCGGGGCAGGGAGGCGAGAGACCCAGTACTTC. It is translated as CASSFGAGRRETQYF. The gene calls are TRBV7-2 and TRBJ2-5; D may be TRBD2 (6 bases). Between the trimmed V and J ends, which lost 3 bases and 4 bases, there was a span of 15 bases. The CDR3 is 15 residues long. CDR1 SGHTA and CDR2 FQGNSA come from the germline V gene.

This clone has only one observation. The genes are TRBV25-1 and TRBJ2-1, with 10 bases fitting TRBD2. The germline gives CDR1 MGHDK, CDR2 SYGVNS. Trimming at V came to 1 base and at J to 3 bases, leaving 9 bases not matched to a gene. The CDR3 runs 18 residues. CDR3 amino acids: CASSEFGASGGSYNEQFF. CDR3 coding DNA: TGTGCCAGCAGTGAATTTGGGGCTAGCGGGGGAAGCTACAATGAGCAGTTCTTC.

The chain has TRBV27 and TRBJ1-1; D may be TRBD1 (6 bases). The germline V gene has CDR1 MNHEY and CDR2 SMNVEV (reference sequence). The CDR3 is 12 amino acids. V was trimmed by 6 bases and J by 7 bases, leaving 12 bases between them. The CDR3 DNA sequence: TGTGCCAGCAGATCGGACAGTCTTGAAGCTTTCTTT. It yields the protein CASRSDSLEAFF.

This chain uses TRBV20-1 with TRBJ2-3; the D is unclear. V was shortened by 3 bases and J by 1 base, with 14 bases between the two germline ends. The CDR3 runs 15 residues. Germline values: CDR1 DFQATT, CDR2 SNEGSKA (reference sequence). DNA of the CDR3: TGCAGTGCTAGTCCCGCTACCGGTCGCACAGATACGCAGTATTTT. This codes for CSASPATGRTDTQYF.

J is TRBJ2-7 and V is TRBV19; 9 positions agree with TRBD1. V was clipped by 3 bases and J by 2 bases; unmatched bases: 5. This CDR3 comprises 15 residues. Looked up from germline, CDR1 is LNHDA and CDR2 is SQIVND (reference sequence). The CDR3 protein is CASSIATGGAYEQYF. As DNA, the CDR3 is TGTGCCAGTAGTATTGCTACAGGGGGCGCCTACGAGCAGTACTTC.